Each of the 17 T cell receptor beta chains below was sequenced from the same sample in a study of early T cells in non-severe SARS-CoV-2 infection. TCRdb redid the calling of the 5' RACE reads with MiXCR, one entry per CDR3 protein. The sample lists about 56,000 distinct CDR3 sequences; roughly 16% were seen once. This material consisted of whole blood, taken at baseline. The receptors were gathered from an adult who was a healthcare worker with PCR-confirmed SARS-CoV-2 infection or an uninfected control (not recorded which).

This rearrangement joins TRBV9 to TRBJ2-7, with 7 bases identical to TRBD1. This CDR3 comprises 14 residues. V gave up 4 bases and J gave up 3 bases; unmatched junction bases: 7. Germline V gives CDR1 SGDLS, CDR2 YYNGEE. CDR3 region: CASSPRTGRYEQYF. The CDR3 coding sequence is TGTGCCAGCAGCCCCCGGACAGGACGCTACGAGCAGTACTTC.

The chain is built from TRBV20-1 and TRBJ1-1; D gene ambiguous. From germline, CDR1 is DFQATT and CDR2 SNEGSKA (reference sequence). The CDR3 length is 13 residues. Trimming cost V 2 bases and J 3 bases, with 10 bases left between them. In nucleotides, the CDR3 is TGCAGTGCTAGATCCCACAGCCACACTGAAGCTTTCTTT. As protein: CSARSHSHTEAFF.

CDR3 loop: CATKEEETQYF. CDR3 DNA: TGTGCCACGAAAGAGGAAGAGACCCAGTACTTC. The chain recombines TRBV27 with TRBJ2-5; D ambiguous. The V gene lost 10 bases and the J gene lost 3 bases, with 9 bases spanning the gap. The CDR3 extends over 11 amino acids. Germline V CDR1 and CDR2: MNHEY, SMNVEV (reference sequence).

In this sample, this clonotype turned up a few times. The rearrangement joins TRBV5-6 to TRBJ2-3, with TRBD2 as a possible D gene (5 bases). The germline V gene encodes CDR1 SGHDT and CDR2 YYEEEE. V lost 0 bases to trimming and J lost 3 bases, with 8 bases between them. The CDR3 is made up of 14 amino acids. CDR3 in amino acids: CASSLVEGTDTQYF. Written as DNA, the CDR3 is TGTGCCAGCAGCTTGGTAGAGGGAACAGATACGCAGTATTTT.

This clonotype was seen repeatedly, ten times or more. The chain links TRBV6-1 to TRBJ1-2; D is ambiguous. Germline V CDR1 and CDR2: MNHNS, SASEGT. The CDR3 extends over 14 amino acids. Trimming shortened V by 4 bases and J by 1 base, and 10 bases separated the two germline ends. The CDR3 DNA sequence: TGTGCCAGCAGTGGCGATCCAGTTAACTATGGCTACACCTTC. This sequence encodes CASSGDPVNYGYTF.

This clonotype was detected only a few times. The CDR3 DNA reads TGTGCCACCAGTGAATCAACCGGACAGGGCAAGCAGTTCTTC. It codes for CATSESTGQGKQFF. The chain combines TRBV24-1 with TRBJ2-1, with 8 positions matching TRBD1. The junction had 9 bases not matched to a gene; V was cut back by 4 bases and J by 11 bases. Germline-derived CDR1 and CDR2 are KGHDR and SFDVKD. The CDR3 is made up of 14 amino acids.

This clonotype showed up many times. The chain combines TRBV6-6 with TRBJ2-1; D gene ambiguous. The CDR3 contains 11 residues. Trimming pared 5 bases from V and 6 bases from J, leaving 5 bases between. The V gene's germline CDR1 is MNHNY and CDR2 SVGAGI (reference sequence). CDR3 bases: TGTGCCAGCAGTACTACCAATGAGCAGTTCTTC. This sequence encodes CASSTTNEQFF.

This clonotype was seen a few times. The CDR3 nucleotides read TGCAGCGTTGCTGGTAGCGGGAGGTCCTACAATGAGCAGTTCTTC. Encoded protein: CSVAGSGRSYNEQFF. V is TRBV29-1 and J is TRBJ2-1; 10 bases line up with TRBD2. V shed 4 bases and J 1 base; nucleotides not matched to a gene: 4. Per germline, CDR1 SQVTM and CDR2 ANQGSEA. This CDR3 comprises 15 residues.

This sequence joins TRBV4-2 and TRBJ1-2, with a possible D match to TRBD1 (5 bases). The CDR3 has 15 amino acids. Germline CDR1 reads LGHNA; CDR2 reads YNFKEQ. The V and J ends lost 3 bases and 4 bases respectively, with 15 bases between them. The DNA of the CDR3 is TGTGCCAGCAGCCATCCCTTGGCAGGGACCTATGGCTACACCTTC. Residues: CASSHPLAGTYGYTF.

This clonotype has a handful of counts. The V and J genes are TRBV5-5 and TRBJ1-1, with D unresolved. The CDR3 spans 14 residues. The V and J ends lost 1 base and 0 bases respectively, with 7 bases between them. Germline-derived CDR1 and CDR2 are SGHKS and YYEKEE (reference sequence). The DNA for the CDR3 is TGTGCCAGCAGCTTGTCGGAGATGAACACTGAAGCTTTCTTT. Translation: CASSLSEMNTEAFF.

The chain couples TRBV5-4 to TRBJ1-1, with D possibly being TRBD1 (6 bases). The CDR3 sequence is 15 residues long. Trimming removed 9 bases at V and 1 base at J, with 19 bases between. Germline V gives CDR1 SGHNT, CDR2 YYREEE (reference sequence). For the CDR3, the DNA is TGTGCCACCAGGGACGGCGGAGGGGGGAACACTGAAGCTTTCTTT. This encodes CATRDGGGGNTEAFF.

The table lists this clonotype with many counts. The V gene is TRBV12-3 or TRBV12-4, the J gene TRBJ1-1; D is uncertain. Deletions cut 5 bases from V and 6 bases from J, with 10 bases between. The CDR3 extends over 12 amino acids. CDR3 nucleotides: TGTGCCAGCAGTCCCGGTCGGTCTGAAGCTTTCTTT. Protein product: CASSPGRSEAFF.

This chain links TRBV5-1 with TRBJ2-2, with unresolved D. Trimming removed 4 bases from V and 5 bases from J, with 9 bases in between. Germline CDR1 is SGHRS and CDR2 is YFSETQ. There are 13 residues in the CDR3. The CDR3 DNA reads TGCGCCAGCAGCCCTATCGGGACCGGGGAGCTGTTTTTT. Protein product: CASSPIGTGELFF.

This clonotype appeared a few times. The chain employs TRBV3-1 and TRBJ2-7; D tentatively fits TRBD1 or TRBD2 (5 bases each). Trimming removed 2 bases from V and 5 bases from J, with 10 bases in between. Germline CDR1 reads LGHDT; CDR2 reads YNNKEL (reference sequence). The CDR3 has 13 residues. CDR3 sequence: CASSQSRGNEQYF. The CDR3 region has the DNA TGTGCCAGCAGCCAATCCCGGGGCAACGAGCAGTACTTC.

This clonotype has only a few counts. The CDR3 DNA is TGTGCCAGCGGTACGGCTAGCGGGAGCGGTGAGCAGTTCTTC. As protein: CASGTASGSGEQFF. This chain connects TRBV5-6 to TRBJ2-1; TRBD2 matches 10 bases. The CDR3 totals 14 residues. Trimming took 7 bases from V and 9 from J; bases not matched to a gene: 10. Germline V CDR1 and CDR2: SGHDT, YYEEEE.

A few counts support this clonotype. J is TRBJ2-3 and V is TRBV5-5; 8 nucleotides match TRBD1. The V gene's germline CDR1 is SGHKS and CDR2 YYEKEE (reference sequence). V dropped 4 bases and J dropped 0; count of bases not matched to a gene: 7. The CDR3 extends over 16 amino acids. The DNA of the CDR3 is TGTGCCAGCAGCCCTGGGACAGGTTTTAGCACAGATACGCAGTATTTT. This translates into CASSPGTGFSTDTQYF.

The chain combines TRBV4-1 with TRBJ2-2; TRBD1 might be the D (5 bases). The CDR3 is made up of 19 amino acids. Germline CDR1 reads MGHRA; CDR2 reads YSYEKL. V lost 5 bases and J lost 0, with 22 bases in between. CDR3 sequence reads: CASSLTHSRQPANTGELFF. CDR3 nucleotides: TGCGCCAGCAGCTTGACCCACTCCCGACAGCCGGCGAACACCGGGGAGCTGTTTTTT.